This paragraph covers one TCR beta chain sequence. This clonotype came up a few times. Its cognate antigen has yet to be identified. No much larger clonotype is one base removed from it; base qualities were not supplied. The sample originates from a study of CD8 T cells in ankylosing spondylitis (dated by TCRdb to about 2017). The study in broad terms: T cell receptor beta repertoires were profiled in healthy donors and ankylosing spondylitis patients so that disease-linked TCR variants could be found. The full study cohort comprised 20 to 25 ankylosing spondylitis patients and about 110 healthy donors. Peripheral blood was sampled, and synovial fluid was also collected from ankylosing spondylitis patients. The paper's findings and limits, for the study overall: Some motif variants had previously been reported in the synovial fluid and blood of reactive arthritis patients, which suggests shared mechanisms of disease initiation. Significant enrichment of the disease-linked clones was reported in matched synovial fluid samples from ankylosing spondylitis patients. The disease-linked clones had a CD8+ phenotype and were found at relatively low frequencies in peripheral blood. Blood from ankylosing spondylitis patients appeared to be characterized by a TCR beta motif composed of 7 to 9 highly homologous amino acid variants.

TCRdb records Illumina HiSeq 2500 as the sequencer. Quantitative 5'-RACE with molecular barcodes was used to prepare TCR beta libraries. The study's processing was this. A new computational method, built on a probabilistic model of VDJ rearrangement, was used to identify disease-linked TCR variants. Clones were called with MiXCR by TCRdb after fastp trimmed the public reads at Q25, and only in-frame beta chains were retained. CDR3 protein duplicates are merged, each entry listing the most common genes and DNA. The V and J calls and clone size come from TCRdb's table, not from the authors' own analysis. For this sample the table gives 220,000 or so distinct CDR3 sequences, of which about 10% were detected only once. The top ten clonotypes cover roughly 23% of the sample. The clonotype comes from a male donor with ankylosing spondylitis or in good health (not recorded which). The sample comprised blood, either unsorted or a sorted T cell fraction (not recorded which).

The CDR3 sequence is CASSATAGVLGDTQYF. The base sequence is TGTGCCAGCAGCGCCACAGCGGGGGTCCTGGGAGATACGCAGTATTTT. The chain links TRBV9 with TRBJ2-3; TRBD2 aligns with 8 central bases. The CDR3 sequence holds 16 residues, the cysteine and phenylalanine included. Only the CDR3 DNA is retained, 48 bases long and in frame from the first base. As encoded in the germline V gene, CDR1 is SGDLS while CDR2 is YYNGEE. V is trimmed back by 3 bases and J by 5 bases, and the junction contains 11 bases that no gene match accounts for.